This TCR beta chain was obtained from a study of cytomegalovirus exposure and HLA in healthy donors (dated by TCRdb to the late 2010s). In the study overall: According to a later analysis, one platform produced both the roughly 110 validation repertoires and the 550 to 800 repertoires of the first cohort. The study was designed to test whether signatures of past pathogen exposure could be identified by cataloging public T cell receptors. In addition to the first cohort of about 650 subjects, a separate validation cohort of 120 different subjects was used. High-throughput TCR immunosequencing, statistical association of individual TCRs with disease status, and machine learning were combined to predict cytomegalovirus infection status.

For CDR1 and CDR2, the germline V gene lists MNHEY and SVGAGI. The CDR3, from cysteine to phenylalanine, totals 15 residues. Only the CDR3 region is kept as DNA, spanning 45 bases read in frame from base 1. V loses 2 bases of germline sequence and J loses 0 bases, and the interval between the two ends is 10 bases. Separate from the approximately 700-subject first cohort, the validation cohort of roughly 110 subjects was the group to which the donors belonged. As concerns this clone: There is no known antigen for this receptor. Base qualities were left out, and no much larger clone turns up one base away.

Library generation was performed with the immunoSEQ multiplex PCR assay. The paper's processing steps were these. A statistical classification framework was developed to diagnose cytomegalovirus status using the catalog of TCR beta chain sequences. TCRdb holds this immuneACCESS table with in-frame rearrangements only. Some clones are missing; in checked studies, unresolved V genes explain under half, and the rest has no known cause. That table gives V, J and clone size, and the DNA gave D and trimming. A total of roughly 150,000 clones appear in this sample, roughly 91% of them only once. 9% to 12% of the sample is taken by the ten largest. General findings and caveats noted by the study authors: It was suggested by the authors that the approach could potentially be generalized to other disease states and immunological phenotypes. All 120 or so repertoires were used to score co-occurrence in the validation cohort in a later analysis, because that analysis had no HLA typing for the cohort. Subsequent analysis determined that TCRs grouped into clusters in the first cohort also showed a tendency toward co-occurrence across the approximately 120 validation repertoires, and 85% to 95% of cluster scores exceeded 0. Most TCR sequences were observed very rarely across donors, whereas some public TCRs were present in many individuals. In vitro tests confirmed that a few of the cytomegalovirus-associated TCR beta chains recognize cytomegalovirus antigens. The study gave a list of roughly 150 TCR beta chains associated with cytomegalovirus. The classifier was reported to diagnose cytomegalovirus status with high specificity and sensitivity in both the original and validation cohorts.

The sequenced material came from PBMCs. This chain is built from TRBV6-5 and TRBJ1-1; a confident D gene designation cannot be given. The receptor's source is a woman aged 18-29 years in good health and CMV-seropositive. Here is the DNA: TGTGCCAGCAGTTACGGCGGGCGGTTGAACACTGAAGCTTTCTTT. Translated, it gives CASSYGGRLNTEAFF.